Following are 9 T cell receptor beta chains from one sample sequenced in a study of blood T cells in healthy people across ages. Together with a sample-barcoded 5' primer, a J-beta primer mix was included in a second PCR lasting roughly 6 to 12 cycles. MiXCR was run by TCRdb on the 5' RACE reads, yielding one entry per CDR3 protein. The data hold a few hundred thousand distinct CDR3 sequences, with 45% to 60% observed a single time. The sequenced sample consisted of blood. The receptor set was obtained from a man in his sixties in good health.

This clonotype was observed a single time. The gene calls are TRBV12-3 or TRBV12-4 and TRBJ2-1, with 10 bases aligning to TRBD2. V lost 6 bases to trimming and J lost 9 bases; unmatched junction nucleotides: 5. CDR3 size: 13 residues. CDR3 nucleotides: TGTGCCAGCAGAAGCGGGGGGGCCACTGAGCAGTTCTTC. Residues: CASRSGGATEQFF.

V and J are TRBV6-6 and TRBJ2-7, with TRBD2 identical over 11 bases. V dropped 5 bases and J dropped 2; count of bases not matched to a gene: 8. Germline V gives CDR1 MNHNY, CDR2 SVGAGI (reference sequence). This CDR3 has 16 amino acids. CDR3 sequence: CASSKDGSGGAYEQYF. In DNA form, the CDR3 reads TGTGCCAGCAGTAAGGACGGTAGCGGGGGGGCCTACGAGCAGTACTTC.

This chain joins TRBV20-1 and TRBJ2-3; 11 nucleotides line up with TRBD2. Unmatched junction bases numbered 4, after V lost 3 bases and J lost 2 bases. Germline assignment: CDR1 DFQATT and CDR2 SNEGSKA (reference sequence). CDR3 length: 15 amino acids. CDR3 bases: TGCAGTGCTAGGATTAGCGGGGGGGCCACAGATACGCAGTATTTT. Its translation is CSARISGGATDTQYF.

V is TRBV7-6 and J is TRBJ2-1; 9 bases map to TRBD2. CDR1 is SGHVS, CDR2 FNYEAQ, per germline. This CDR3 contains 16 residues. Trimming removed 3 bases from V and 8 bases from J; junction bases left unmatched: 11. The CDR3 spells CASSFSSGTPRDEQFF. The DNA for the CDR3 is TGTGCCAGCAGCTTTTCTAGCGGGACCCCCAGGGATGAGCAGTTCTTC.

This chain connects TRBV20-1 to TRBJ1-4, with D possibly matching TRBD1 (5 bases). From germline, CDR1 is DFQATT and CDR2 SNEGSKA (reference sequence). V shed 1 base and J shed 6 bases, with 18 bases lying between them. The CDR3 is 16 residues long. The CDR3 bases are TGCAGTGCTAGAGGGCGGAGGCGCGGAGGGGATGAAAAACTGTTTTTT. Its translation: CSARGRRRGGDEKLFF.

The chain joins TRBV4-1 to TRBJ2-5, with 9 positions matching TRBD1. TRBJ2-7 explains the end of the DNA better; the J call may be wrong. The CDR3 is 14 amino acids. CDR1 is MGHRA and CDR2 is YSYEKL in the germline V gene. The CDR3 coding sequence is TGCGCCAGCAGCCAGCCGGGACAGGGAGGCGAGCAGTACTTC. Translated: CASSQPGQGGEQYF.

The chain combines TRBV9 with TRBJ2-1; TRBD2 matches at 7 bases. The CDR3 has 14 amino acids. Germline CDR1 and CDR2: SGDLS and YYNGEE. Trimming at V came to 3 bases and at J to 7 bases, leaving 7 bases not matched to a gene. In DNA, the CDR3 is TGTGCCAGCAGCGCCGGGGGAGGGAAGAATGAGCAGTTCTTC. This sequence encodes CASSAGGGKNEQFF.

The chain employs TRBV3-1 and TRBJ2-7; D call uncertain. The DNA end favors TRBJ2-5, so the J call may be wrong. The germline V gene encodes CDR1 LGHDT and CDR2 YNNKEL (reference sequence). The CDR3 consists of 12 residues. The CDR3 coding sequence is TGTGCCAGCAGCCAGAATAGGATGACCCAGTACTTC. Amino acid sequence: CASSQNRMTQYF.

The CDR3 is CASSLAGFEQYF. The CDR3 DNA is TGCGCCAGCAGCTTGGCGGGGTTCGAGCAGTACTTC. This chain uses TRBV5-1 with TRBJ2-7; D is perhaps TRBD2 (5 bases). The ends were cut back, 0 bases at V and 6 bases at J, with 7 bases in the middle. Germline-derived CDR1 and CDR2 are SGHRS and YFSETQ. This CDR3 spans 12 amino acids.